The sequence of this T cell receptor (beta chain) was determined in a study of cytomegalovirus exposure and HLA in healthy donors. PCR primers comprised 60 Vbeta and 13 Jbeta primers. Clones were sequenced by immunoSEQ multiplex PCR, and TCRdb holds only the in-frame ones, with some missing. This sample carries around 260,000 clones, roughly 80% of them seen once, and the ten largest clones take about 0.29%. The CDR3 extends over 15 amino acids. Germline CDR1 and CDR2: MDHEN and SYDVKM. The junction had 6 bases not matched to a gene; V was cut back by 5 bases and J by 6 bases. Turning to this clone: As yet, its antigen is unknown.

General observations from the study: A later analysis revealed that TCR association rates differed between HLA loci, peaking at DRB1 and bottoming out at HLA-C. Apart from CMV serostatus, no immune exposure information was available. Relative to the roughly 690-donor mean, N-insertions were reportedly fewer in an Asian-associated ancestry cluster in a later analysis.

Input material: PBMCs. V and J are TRBV28 and TRBJ2-1, with 11 bases lining up with TRBD2. This receptor was taken from a girl aged 2 to 10 in good health and CMV-seronegative. The CDR3 sequence: CASSGSGRAINEQFF. CDR3 in DNA: TGTGCCAGCAGTGGTAGCGGGAGGGCCATCAATGAGCAGTTCTTC.